What follows describes a single T cell receptor beta chain. The antigen remains undetermined. The donors (healthy individuals) were bone marrow donors. This sample was taken from a study of cytomegalovirus exposure and HLA in healthy donors. V shed 2 bases and J 1 base; nucleotides not matched to a gene: 5. Germline values: CDR1 MNHEY, CDR2 SVGAGI. The CDR3 has 16 residues. Study-level results: A later analysis reportedly found fewer N-insertions in an Asian-associated ancestry cluster than the roughly 700-donor mean. Analyzed later, association rates of TCRs varied across HLA loci, with DRB1 most and HLA-C fewest.

PCR was performed using 60 Vbeta and 13 Jbeta primers. This table comes from immunoSEQ multiplex PCR, and its TCRdb copy is limited to in-frame clones, with some not included. The table has approximately 140,000 clones, about 82% seen once. The TCR originated in a boy younger than 18 in good health and CMV-seronegative. The rearrangement uses TRBV6-5 and TRBJ2-7, with 10 positions matching TRBD1. The sequencing sample was made of PBMCs. This CDR3 is CASSYAWDRGSYEQYF. The CDR3 DNA follows: TGTGCCAGCAGTTACGCGTGGGACAGGGGATCCTACGAGCAGTACTTC.